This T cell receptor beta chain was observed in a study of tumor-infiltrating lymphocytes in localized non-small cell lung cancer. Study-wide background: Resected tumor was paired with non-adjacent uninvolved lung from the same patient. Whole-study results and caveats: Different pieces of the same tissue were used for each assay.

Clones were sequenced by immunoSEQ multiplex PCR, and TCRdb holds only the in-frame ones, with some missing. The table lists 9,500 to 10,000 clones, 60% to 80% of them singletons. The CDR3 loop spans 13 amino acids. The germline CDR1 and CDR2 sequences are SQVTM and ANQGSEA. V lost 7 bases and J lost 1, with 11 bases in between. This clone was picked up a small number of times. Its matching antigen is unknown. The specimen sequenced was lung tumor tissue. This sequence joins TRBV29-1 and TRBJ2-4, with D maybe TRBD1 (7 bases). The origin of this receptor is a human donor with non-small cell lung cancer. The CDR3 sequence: CSAAGQAKNIQYF. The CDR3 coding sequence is TGCAGCGCCGCGGGACAGGCCAAAAACATTCAGTACTTC.